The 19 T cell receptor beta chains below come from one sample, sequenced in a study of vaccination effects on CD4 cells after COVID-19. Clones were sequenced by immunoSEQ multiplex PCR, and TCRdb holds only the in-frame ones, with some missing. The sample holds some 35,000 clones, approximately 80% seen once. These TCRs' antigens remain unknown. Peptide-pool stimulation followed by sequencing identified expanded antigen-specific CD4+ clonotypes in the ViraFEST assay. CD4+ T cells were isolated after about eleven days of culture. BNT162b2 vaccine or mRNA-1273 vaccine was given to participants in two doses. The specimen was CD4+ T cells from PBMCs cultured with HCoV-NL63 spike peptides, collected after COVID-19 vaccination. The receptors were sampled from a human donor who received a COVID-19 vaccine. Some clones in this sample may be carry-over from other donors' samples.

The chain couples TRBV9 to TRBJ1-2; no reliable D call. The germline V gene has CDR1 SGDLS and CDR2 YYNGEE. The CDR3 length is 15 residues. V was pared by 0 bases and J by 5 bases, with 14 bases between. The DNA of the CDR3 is TGTGCCAGCAGCGTAGAACAGCTGGCTAGGTATGGCTACACCTTC. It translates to CASSVEQLARYGYTF.

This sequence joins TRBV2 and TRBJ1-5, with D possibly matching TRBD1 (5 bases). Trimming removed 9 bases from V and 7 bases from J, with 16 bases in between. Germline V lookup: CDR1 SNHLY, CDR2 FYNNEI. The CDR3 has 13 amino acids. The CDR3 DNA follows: TGTGCCAGTAAAGGAGGAGGGGAACAGCCCCAGCATTTT. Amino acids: CASKGGGEQPQHF.

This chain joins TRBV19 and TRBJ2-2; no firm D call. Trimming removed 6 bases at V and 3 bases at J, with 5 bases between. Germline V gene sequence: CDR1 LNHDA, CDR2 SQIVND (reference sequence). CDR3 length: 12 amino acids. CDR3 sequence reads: CASRIYTGELFF. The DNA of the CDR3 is TGTGCCAGTAGAATATACACCGGGGAGCTGTTTTTT.

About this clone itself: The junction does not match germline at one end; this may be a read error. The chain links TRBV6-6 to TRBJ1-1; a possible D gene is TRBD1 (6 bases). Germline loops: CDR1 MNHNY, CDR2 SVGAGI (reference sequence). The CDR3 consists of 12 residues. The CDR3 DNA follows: TGTGCCAGCAGTCAACCTCAAACAGGGAACCGCTTT. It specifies CASSQPQTGNRF.

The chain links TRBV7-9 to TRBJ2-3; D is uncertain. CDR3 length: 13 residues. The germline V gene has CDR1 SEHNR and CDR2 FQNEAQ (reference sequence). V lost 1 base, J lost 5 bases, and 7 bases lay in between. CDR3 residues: CASSLDGRDTQYF. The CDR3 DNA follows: TGTGCCAGCAGCTTAGATGGACGAGATACGCAGTATTTT. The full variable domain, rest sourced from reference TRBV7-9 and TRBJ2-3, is DTGVSQNPRHKITKRGQNVTFRCDPISEHNRLYWYRQTLGQGPEFLTYFQNEAQLEKSRLLSDRFSAERPKGSFSTLEIQRTEQGDSAMYLCASSLDGRDTQYFGPGTRLTVL.

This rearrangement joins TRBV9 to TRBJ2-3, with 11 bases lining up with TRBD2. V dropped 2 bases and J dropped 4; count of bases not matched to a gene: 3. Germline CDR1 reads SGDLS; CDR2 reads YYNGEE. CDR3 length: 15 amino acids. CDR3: CASSVSGGAADTQYF. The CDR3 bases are TGTGCCAGCAGCGTTAGCGGGGGGGCGGCAGATACGCAGTATTTT. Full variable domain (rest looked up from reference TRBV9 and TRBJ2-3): DSGVTQTPKHLITATGQRVTLRCSPRSGDLSVYWYQQSLDQGLQFLIQYYNGEERAKGNILERFSAQQFPDLHSELNLSSLELGDSALYFCASSVSGGAADTQYFGPGTRLTVL.

CDR3 region: CASSQGRSDRDYGYTF. As DNA, the CDR3 is TGCGCCAGCAGCCAAGGGAGGTCCGACAGGGACTATGGCTACACCTTC. V is TRBV4-1 and J is TRBJ1-2; 7 bases align to TRBD1. The CDR3 spans 16 residues. With V trimmed by 1 base and J by 3 bases, 8 bases remained unmatched. Per the germline V gene, CDR1 is MGHRA and CDR2 is YSYEKL.

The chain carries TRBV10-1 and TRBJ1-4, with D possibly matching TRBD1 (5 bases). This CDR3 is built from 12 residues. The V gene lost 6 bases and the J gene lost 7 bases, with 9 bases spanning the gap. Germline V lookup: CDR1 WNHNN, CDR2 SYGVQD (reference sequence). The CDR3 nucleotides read TGCGCCAGCAGCGACCAGGGTGAAAAACTGTTTTTT. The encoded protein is CASSDQGEKLFF.

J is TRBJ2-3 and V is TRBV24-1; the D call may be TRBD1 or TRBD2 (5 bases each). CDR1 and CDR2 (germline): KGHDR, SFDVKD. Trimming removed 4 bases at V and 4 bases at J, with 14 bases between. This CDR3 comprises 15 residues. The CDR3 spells CATSEPSGPADTQYF. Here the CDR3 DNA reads TGTGCCACCAGTGAGCCCTCGGGGCCCGCAGATACGCAGTATTTT.

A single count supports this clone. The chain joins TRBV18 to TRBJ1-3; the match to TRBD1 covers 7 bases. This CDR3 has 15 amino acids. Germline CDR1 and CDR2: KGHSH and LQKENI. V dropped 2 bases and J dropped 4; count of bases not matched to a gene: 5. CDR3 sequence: CASSPDRDLGNTIYF. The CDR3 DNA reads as TGTGCCAGCTCACCAGACAGGGACCTGGGAAACACCATATATTTT.

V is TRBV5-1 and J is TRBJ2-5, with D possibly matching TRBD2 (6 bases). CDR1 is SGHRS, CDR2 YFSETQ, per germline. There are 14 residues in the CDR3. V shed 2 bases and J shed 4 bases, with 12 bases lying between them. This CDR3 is CASSFNGGPETQYF. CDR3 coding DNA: TGCGCCAGCAGCTTTAACGGGGGACCAGAGACCCAGTACTTC.

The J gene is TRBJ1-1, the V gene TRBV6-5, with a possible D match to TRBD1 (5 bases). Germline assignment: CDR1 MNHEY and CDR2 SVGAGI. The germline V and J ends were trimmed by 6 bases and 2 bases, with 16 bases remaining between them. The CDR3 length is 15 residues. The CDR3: CASSRPRTGNTEAFF. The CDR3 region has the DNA TGTGCCAGCAGCCGTCCTAGAACAGGAAACACTGAAGCTTTCTTT.

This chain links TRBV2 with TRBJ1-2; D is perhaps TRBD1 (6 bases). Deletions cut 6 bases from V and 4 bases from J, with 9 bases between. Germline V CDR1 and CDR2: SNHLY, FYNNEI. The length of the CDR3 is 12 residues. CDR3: CASRPQGYGYTF. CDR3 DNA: TGTGCCAGCAGACCACAGGGCTATGGCTACACCTTC.

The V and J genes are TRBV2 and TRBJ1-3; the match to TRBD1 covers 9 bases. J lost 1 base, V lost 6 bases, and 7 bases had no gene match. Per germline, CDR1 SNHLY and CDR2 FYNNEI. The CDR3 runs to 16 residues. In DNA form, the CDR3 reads TGTGCCAGCAGAGCGGGGACAGGGAGATCTGGAAACACCATATATTTT. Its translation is CASRAGTGRSGNTIYF.

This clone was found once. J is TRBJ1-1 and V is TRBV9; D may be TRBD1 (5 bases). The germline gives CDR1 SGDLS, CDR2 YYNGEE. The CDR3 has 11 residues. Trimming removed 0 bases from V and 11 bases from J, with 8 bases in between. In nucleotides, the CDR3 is TGTGCCAGCAGCGTAGTGGGGACCGCTTTCTTT. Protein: CASSVVGTAFF.

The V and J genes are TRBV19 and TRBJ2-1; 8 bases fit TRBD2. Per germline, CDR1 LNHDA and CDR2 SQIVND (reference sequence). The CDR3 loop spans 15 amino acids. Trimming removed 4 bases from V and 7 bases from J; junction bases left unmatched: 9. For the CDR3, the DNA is TGTGCCAGTAGTACCCCCAGCGGGGGAAGGAATGAGCAGTTCTTC. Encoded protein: CASSTPSGGRNEQFF.

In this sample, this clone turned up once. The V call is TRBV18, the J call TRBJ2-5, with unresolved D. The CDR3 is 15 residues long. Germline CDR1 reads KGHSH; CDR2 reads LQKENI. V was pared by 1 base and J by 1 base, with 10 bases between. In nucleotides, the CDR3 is TGTGCCAGCTCACCACTAGGCGGCTCCCAAGAGACCCAGTACTTC. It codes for CASSPLGGSQETQYF.

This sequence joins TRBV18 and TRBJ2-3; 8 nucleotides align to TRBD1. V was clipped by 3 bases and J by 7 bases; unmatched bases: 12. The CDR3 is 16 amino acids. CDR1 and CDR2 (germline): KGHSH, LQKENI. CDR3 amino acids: CASSPRLRQGTNTQYF. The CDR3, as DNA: TGTGCCAGCTCACCCCGCTTGAGACAGGGGACAAATACGCAGTATTTT.

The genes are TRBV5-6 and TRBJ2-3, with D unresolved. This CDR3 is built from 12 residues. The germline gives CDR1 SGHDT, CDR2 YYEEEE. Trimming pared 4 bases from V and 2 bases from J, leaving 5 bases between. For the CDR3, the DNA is TGTGCCAGCAGCCCAGCCACAGATACGCAGTATTTT. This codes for CASSPATDTQYF. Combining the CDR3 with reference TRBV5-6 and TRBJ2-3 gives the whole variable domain DAGVTQSPTHLIKTRGQQVTLRCSPKSGHDTVSWYQQALGQGPQFIFQYYEEEERQRGNFPDRFSGHQFPNYSSELNVNALLLGDSALYLCASSPATDTQYFGPGTRLTVL.